The 21 T cell receptor beta chains below all came from one sample that was sequenced in a study of blood T cell repertoires in COVID-19 (dated by TCRdb to 2019 to 2021). The library was produced with the immunoSEQ multiplex PCR assay. TCRdb mirrors the immuneACCESS table, restricted to in-frame sequences. Some clones are absent from its copies; in checked studies, under half trace to an unresolved V gene, and the reason for the others is unknown. Within this sample are 70,000 to 90,000 clones, with approximately 79% of them counted one time only. The ten largest make up just over 2.5% of the sample. The specimen sequenced was peripheral blood. The receptor source for this set is a human donor with acute or convalescent COVID-19. The donor label of this sample is uncertain.

The CDR3 reads CASSPRWEKLFF. The CDR3 nucleotides are TGTGCCAGCAGTCCGCGTTGGGAAAAACTGTTTTTT. The J gene is TRBJ1-4, the V gene TRBV28; D not certain. This CDR3 has 12 residues. Per the germline V gene, CDR1 is MDHEN and CDR2 is SYDVKM. Trimming cost V 5 bases and J 8 bases, with 9 bases left between them.

The V gene is TRBV2, the J gene TRBJ2-5; D not certain. Germline CDR1 SNHLY, CDR2 FYNNEI. This CDR3 contains 11 residues. V lost 7 bases and J lost 4, with 7 bases in between. The CDR3 DNA reads as TGTGCCAGCAACCTCGGAGAGACCCAGTACTTC. This gives the protein CASNLGETQYF.

The rearrangement uses TRBV6-5 and TRBJ1-4, with D possibly matching TRBD1 (6 bases). From germline, CDR1 is MNHEY and CDR2 SVGAGI. CDR3 length: 13 residues. The V end was cut by 9 bases, the J end by 8 bases, with 16 bases between. CDR3 coding DNA: TGTGCCAGTGTAGACAGGATCGGAGAAAAACTGTTTTTT. The encoded protein is CASVDRIGEKLFF.

This clone has just one count. V gene TRBV9 combines with J gene TRBJ2-3; D may be TRBD2 (6 bases). This CDR3 has 15 amino acids. Between the trimmed V and J ends, which lost 3 bases and 5 bases, there was a span of 16 bases. Germline assignment: CDR1 SGDLS and CDR2 YYNGEE. The CDR3 spells CASSAGGAFGDTQYF. In nucleotides, the CDR3 is TGTGCCAGCAGCGCCGGGGGAGCCTTCGGAGATACGCAGTATTTT.

V usage is TRBV9 and J usage is TRBJ2-5; 7 nucleotides agree with TRBD2. CDR3 length: 14 amino acids. CDR1 and CDR2 from the germline V gene are SGDLS and YYNGEE. With 5 bases clipped from V and 0 bases from J, the junction kept 4 bases outside the gene matches. The CDR3 coding sequence is TGTGCCAGCAGGGGGGAGGGAAACCAAGAGACCCAGTACTTC. Translated, it gives CASRGEGNQETQYF.

As concerns this clone: This specimen includes other DNA sequences encoding the same CDR3. The chain combines TRBV7-9 with TRBJ1-4; no clear D. V was trimmed by 1 base and J by 4 bases, leaving 4 bases between them. The CDR3 consists of 13 residues. Germline loops: CDR1 SEHNR, CDR2 FQNEAQ (reference sequence). In DNA, the CDR3 is TGTGCCAGCAGCTTAGACGGTAATGAAAAACTGTTTTTT. It codes for CASSLDGNEKLFF.

The chain uses TRBV5-4 and TRBJ2-5; tentatively, D is TRBD1 (5 bases). V was cut by 0 bases and J by 5 bases, with 11 bases left in between. The CDR3 runs to 14 residues. The germline CDR1 and CDR2 sequences are SGHNT and YYREEE (reference sequence). The CDR3 loop reads CASSLVGERETQYF. CDR3 coding DNA: TGTGCCAGCAGCTTGGTAGGGGAAAGGGAGACCCAGTACTTC.

This clone has a single count. V and J are TRBV27 and TRBJ2-7, with TRBD2 matching 7 bases. Trimming took 5 bases from V and 0 from J; bases not matched to a gene: 13. CDR3 length equals 17 residues. Germline CDR1 reads MNHEY; CDR2 reads SMNVEV (reference sequence). The CDR3 nucleotides are TGTGCCAGCAGTCCCCGAAAGCGGGGCCTGAGCTCCTACGAGCAGTACGTC. Protein: CASSPRKRGLSSYEQYV.

The CDR3 here is CASSHVTGTSPGANVLTF. CDR3 nucleotide sequence: TGTGCCAGCAGCCACGTCACCGGGACTAGCCCCGGGGCCAACGTCCTGACTTTC. The chain has TRBV3-1 (or the pseudogene TRBV3-2) and TRBJ2-6, with 9 bases aligning to TRBD2. J lost 4 bases, V lost 3 bases, and 10 bases had no gene match. Germline-derived CDR1 and CDR2 are LGHDT and YNNKEL (reference sequence). CDR3 length: 18 residues.

The genes are TRBV9 and TRBJ2-3; D gene ambiguous. The germline V and J ends were trimmed by 4 bases and 0 bases, with 12 bases remaining between them. The CDR3 has 15 amino acids. Germline loops: CDR1 SGDLS, CDR2 YYNGEE. The CDR3 spells CASSRRSLSTDTQYF. As DNA, the CDR3 is TGTGCCAGCAGCAGACGTAGCCTTAGCACAGATACGCAGTATTTT.

The chain has TRBV6-6 and TRBJ2-7, with 9 nucleotides matching TRBD2. From germline, CDR1 is MNHNY and CDR2 SVGAGI (reference sequence). J lost 3 bases, V lost 4 bases, and 10 bases had no gene match. This CDR3 region has 16 residues. CDR3 sequence (DNA): TGTGCCAGCAGTTGGGGTAGCGGGGGTTTACTCTACGAGCAGTACGTC. It translates to CASSWGSGGLLYEQYV.

The chain couples TRBV30 to TRBJ1-2; D might be TRBD1 (6 bases). CDR1 GTSNPN and CDR2 SVGIG come from the germline V gene (reference sequence). V was pared by 2 bases and J by 1 base, with 11 bases between. This CDR3 has 14 amino acids. The CDR3 protein is CAWSRTVGNYGYTF. In nucleotides, the CDR3 is TGTGCCTGGAGTCGGACAGTGGGTAACTATGGCTACACCTTC.

This rearrangement joins TRBV9 to TRBJ2-1; perhaps TRBD2 as D (5 bases). The CDR3 runs to 14 residues. V lost 3 bases and J 8 bases, leaving 15 bases between the germline ends. In germline, CDR1 is SGDLS, CDR2 YYNGEE. CDR3 region: CASSGGLLTDEQFF. Written as DNA, the CDR3 is TGTGCCAGCAGCGGAGGACTTCTAACCGATGAGCAGTTCTTC.

The chain combines TRBV18 with TRBJ1-4; D unclear. CDR1 and CDR2 from the germline V gene are KGHSH and LQKENI. V was shortened by 3 bases and J by 6 bases, with 8 bases between the two germline ends. The CDR3 is 13 amino acids. The CDR3 sequence: CASSPKTDEKLFF. In nucleotides, the CDR3 is TGTGCCAGCTCACCTAAAACAGATGAAAAACTGTTTTTT.

J is TRBJ2-5 and V is TRBV7-2; D is unresolved. The CDR3 sequence is 14 residues long. Trimming left V 3 bases short and J 1 base short, with 9 bases between. The germline V gene has CDR1 SGHTA and CDR2 FQGNSA. The CDR3 coding sequence is TGTGCCAGCAGCTTGGTGATTAGCCAAGAGACCCAGTACTTC. Protein sequence: CASSLVISQETQYF.

This clone was observed a handful of times. In DNA, the CDR3 is TGCAGCGTTGCACAGGGGAACACTGAAGCTTTCTTT. It specifies CSVAQGNTEAFF. The J gene is TRBJ1-1, the V gene TRBV29-1, with D perhaps matching TRBD1 (6 bases). V shed 4 bases and J shed 1 base, with 7 bases lying between them. The CDR3 contains 12 residues. Germline V CDR1 and CDR2: SQVTM, ANQGSEA.

This chain connects TRBV13 to TRBJ2-1; 13 bases align to TRBD2. J gave up 5 bases and V 6 bases, and 4 bases lay outside the gene matches. CDR3 size: 15 residues. Germline CDR1 is PRHDT and CDR2 is FYEKMQ (reference sequence). CDR3 DNA sequence: TGTGCCAGCAGGCCACTAGCGGGGGGGAACAATGAGCAGTTCTTC. Translating it yields CASRPLAGGNNEQFF.

CDR3 nucleotides: TGTGCCAGCAGTGAATTGGAGATGCGCGTTAGGCCCCAGCATTTT. The encoded protein is CASSELEMRVRPQHF. The chain is built from TRBV2 and TRBJ1-5; D uncertain. The CDR3 is 15 amino acids. Germline assignment: CDR1 SNHLY and CDR2 FYNNEI. The germline V and J ends were trimmed by 2 bases and 9 bases, with 17 bases remaining between them.

The V call is TRBV28, the J call TRBJ2-7; tentatively, D is TRBD2 (6 bases). Germline V gene data show CDR1 as MDHEN and CDR2 as SYDVKM. The CDR3 totals 13 residues. The V and J ends lost 7 bases and 0 bases respectively, with 10 bases between them. CDR3 nucleotide sequence: TGTGCCAGCACTCTGACTAGCTCCTACGAGCAGTACTTC. This encodes CASTLTSSYEQYF.

The rearrangement links TRBV5-1 to TRBJ2-1; 12 positions agree with TRBD2. CDR1 is SGHRS, CDR2 YFSETQ, per germline. The J segment lost 5 bases and the V segment lost 2 bases, leaving 2 bases of the junction unmatched. The CDR3 has 15 amino acids. The CDR3 loop is CASSFTSGRNNEQFF. The CDR3 DNA sequence: TGCGCCAGCAGCTTCACTAGCGGGAGGAACAATGAGCAGTTCTTC.

The chain's CDR3 is CASSISSPGGARRQPQHF. As DNA, the CDR3 is TGTGCCAGTAGTATATCGTCTCCGGGGGGCGCGAGAAGACAGCCCCAGCATTTT. This chain joins TRBV19 and TRBJ1-5; tentative D call: TRBD1 (6 bases). The CDR3 contains 18 residues. The V end lost 2 bases, the J end lost 7 bases, and 24 bases lay between the germline ends. Germline values: CDR1 LNHDA, CDR2 SQIVND (reference sequence).